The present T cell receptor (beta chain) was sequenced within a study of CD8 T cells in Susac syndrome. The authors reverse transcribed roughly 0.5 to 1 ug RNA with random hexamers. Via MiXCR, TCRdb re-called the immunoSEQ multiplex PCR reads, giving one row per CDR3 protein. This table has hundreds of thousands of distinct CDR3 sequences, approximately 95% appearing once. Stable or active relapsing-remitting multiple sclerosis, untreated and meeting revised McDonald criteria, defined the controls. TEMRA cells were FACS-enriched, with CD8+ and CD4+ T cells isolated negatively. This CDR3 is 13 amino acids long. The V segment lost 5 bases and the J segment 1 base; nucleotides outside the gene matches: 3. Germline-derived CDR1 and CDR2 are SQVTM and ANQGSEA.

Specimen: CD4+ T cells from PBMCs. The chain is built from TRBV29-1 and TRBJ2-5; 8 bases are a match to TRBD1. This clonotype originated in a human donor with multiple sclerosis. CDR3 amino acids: CSVRGQVQETQYF. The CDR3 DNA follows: TGCAGCGTTAGGGGACAGGTCCAAGAGACCCAGTACTTC.